This T cell receptor beta chain was found in a study of CD8 T cells in Susac syndrome. After extraction with the RNeasy kit, about 0.45 to 1 ug of the RNA was reverse transcribed using random hexamers. A single record per CDR3 protein comes from TCRdb applying MiXCR to the immunoSEQ multiplex PCR reads. The table shows 150,000 to 200,000 distinct CDR3 sequences, with 80% to 95% occurring only once. Looked up from germline, CDR1 is LGHNA and CDR2 is YNFKEQ. Trimming removed 1 base at V and 7 bases at J, with 20 bases between. The CDR3 is 17 amino acids. The rearrangement uses TRBV4-2 and TRBJ1-5; possible D gene TRBD1, 6 bases. Sample: CD4+ T cells from PBMCs. The TCR comes from a human donor in good health. This CDR3 reads CASSQASRGGIGQPQHF. DNA of the CDR3: TGTGCCAGCAGCCAAGCGTCTAGGGGGGGAATCGGGCAGCCCCAGCATTTT.